Shown below are 7 T cell receptor beta chains from a single sample sequenced in a study of T cells in localized non-small cell lung cancer. Only in-frame clones appear in the TCRdb table, and some are missing; sequencing was by immunoSEQ multiplex PCR. Of under 35,000 clones detected, over 65% appear once; the ten largest clones hold around a third. The specimen comprised peripheral blood, sampled before any cancer treatment. The receptors here all came from a male donor aged 60 or over with stage II squamous cell lung carcinoma.

The chain carries TRBV11-1 and TRBJ2-5; D ambiguous. Trimming pared 3 bases from V and 5 bases from J, leaving 13 bases between. The CDR3 is 14 residues long. CDR1 and CDR2 from the germline V gene are SGHAT and FQDESV (reference sequence). DNA of the CDR3: TGTGCCAGCAGCTTCGGTGAGGTACAGGAGACCCAGTACTTC. Translating it yields CASSFGEVQETQYF.

The chain is built from TRBV7-9 and TRBJ2-7; 9 positions agree with TRBD1. V dropped 6 bases and J dropped 3; count of bases not matched to a gene: 6. The CDR3 covers 14 residues. Germline CDR1 and CDR2: SEHNR and FQNEAQ (reference sequence). In nucleotides, the CDR3 is TGTGCCAGCAGTCCGAGGACAGGGGTCTACGAGCAGTACTTC. Its translation is CASSPRTGVYEQYF.

Sample share makes this clone large. The chain employs TRBV18 and TRBJ2-7; D may be TRBD2 (5 bases). The CDR3 spans 14 residues. V was shortened by 2 bases and J by 4 bases, with 12 bases between the two germline ends. Germline lookup yields CDR1 KGHSH and CDR2 LQKENI. This CDR3 reads CASSPGVGSYEQYF. DNA of the CDR3: TGTGCCAGCTCACCAGGGGTAGGGAGTTACGAGCAGTACTTC.

Concerning this clone itself: The identical CDR3 is also encoded by other nucleotide sequences in the sample. This chain connects TRBV5-1 to TRBJ2-3; D is perhaps TRBD2 (6 bases). CDR3 size: 16 residues. CDR1 and CDR2 (germline): SGHRS, YFSETQ. Between the trimmed V and J ends, which lost 0 bases and 4 bases, there was a span of 15 bases. The CDR3 here is CASSLGGTHGADTQYF. The CDR3 DNA reads TGCGCCAGCAGCTTGGGCGGGACCCATGGGGCAGATACGCAGTATTTT. The entire variable domain, with the rest obtained from reference TRBV5-1 and TRBJ2-3, is as follows: KAGVTQTPRYLIKTRGQQVTLSCSPISGHRSVSWYQQTPGQGLQFLFEYFSETQRNKGNFPGRFSGRQFSNSRSEMNVSTLELGDSALYLCASSLGGTHGADTQYFGPGTRLTVL.

The table lists this clone with a count of one. The V and J genes are TRBV7-8 and TRBJ2-7; a weak D match, TRBD2 (6 bases). Germline V gene sequence: CDR1 SGHVS, CDR2 FQNEAQ. Trimming removed 5 bases at V and 5 bases at J, with 16 bases between. This CDR3 region has 14 residues. CDR3 coding DNA: TGTGCCAGCAGCCCCGGGACTGTCGTCGACGAGCAGTACTTC. Translation gives CASSPGTVVDEQYF.

The CDR3 nucleotides read TGTGCCACCCGAACCCAACAAGGTCTCTACGAGCAGTACTTC. Translated, it gives CATRTQQGLYEQYF. This chain links TRBV6-6 with TRBJ2-7; D is unclear. This CDR3 has 14 residues. From germline, CDR1 is MNHNY and CDR2 SVGAGI (reference sequence). Trimming cost V 10 bases and J 3 bases, with 19 bases left between them.

The chain recombines TRBV18 with TRBJ1-1, with 8 bases identical to TRBD1. Germline values: CDR1 KGHSH, CDR2 LQKENI. After removal of 4 bases from V and 7 bases from J, the junction contained 5 bases not matched to a gene. The CDR3 sequence is 13 residues long. As DNA, the CDR3 is TGTGCCAGCTCACGCACAGGGGGTGGTGAAGCTTTCTTT. Translated: CASSRTGGGEAFF.